A selection of T cell receptor beta chains follows, all from one sample in a study of blood T cell repertoires in COVID-19. Produced via immunoSEQ multiplex PCR; TCRdb's table is partial and in-frame only. The table includes around 150,000 clones, 65% to 85% detected once. The sequenced sample consisted of peripheral blood. These receptors were taken from a woman older than 75 with acute or convalescent COVID-19. Both conserved end residues are part of each CDR3. The order of the fields is CDR3 protein, V gene, CDR3 length, J gene.

CDR3: CASSQTGSNTGELFF
V: TRBV18
length: 15
J: TRBJ2-2

CDR3: CASSLRLAGGWDTQYF
V: TRBV11-2
length: 16
J: TRBJ2-3

CDR3: CASTGLDQETQYF
V: TRBV6-5
length: 13
J: TRBJ2-5

CDR3: CASSPKDRALHF
V: TRBV6-5
length: 12
J: TRBJ1-6

CDR3: CAWTQKDAGHEKLFF
V: TRBV30
length: 15
J: TRBJ1-4

CDR3: CASSRTSLPEQFF
V: TRBV18
length: 13
J: TRBJ2-1

CDR3: CASSQEWGGWTDTQYF
V: TRBV4-3
length: 16
J: TRBJ2-3

CDR3: CASMREFTGNTIYF
V: TRBV6-5
length: 14
J: TRBJ1-3

CDR3: CASSLRGGAYGYTF
V: TRBV27
length: 14
J: TRBJ1-2

CDR3: CASSPTTGGWEQFF
V: TRBV18
length: 14
J: TRBJ2-1

CDR3: CASSAQGGYEQYF
V: TRBV19
length: 13
J: TRBJ2-7

CDR3: CASSEWLAGEETQYF
V: TRBV6-1
length: 15
J: TRBJ2-5

CDR3: CATMEGRTIMNTEAFF
V: TRBV10-3
length: 16
J: TRBJ1-1

CDR3: CASSRILAGRGTDTQYF
V: TRBV4-2
length: 17
J: TRBJ2-3

CDR3: CASSEERGGFDEQFF
V: TRBV2
length: 15
J: TRBJ2-1

CDR3: CAWSTKTGGRGYGYTF
V: TRBV30
length: 16
J: TRBJ1-2

CDR3: CASSRRGGSYNEQFF
V: TRBV6-2/TRBV6-3
length: 15
J: TRBJ2-1

CDR3: CASSFEGGASAYNSPLHF
V: TRBV7-9
length: 18
J: TRBJ1-6

CDR3: CASSLESPQVREGKLFF
V: TRBV4-1
length: 17
J: TRBJ1-4

CDR3: CASSEAPGTAGELFF
V: TRBV6-1
length: 15
J: TRBJ2-2

CDR3: CASSGSGRPPSYEQYF
V: TRBV6-4
length: 16
J: TRBJ2-7

CDR3: CASSFTGLVYGYTF
V: TRBV7-2
length: 14
J: TRBJ1-2

CDR3: CASSPGGDGYTF
V: TRBV18
length: 12
J: TRBJ1-2

CDR3: CASSQDLGNYGYTF
V: TRBV3-1/TRBV3-2
length: 14
J: TRBJ1-2

CDR3: CASSLEGARGYTF
V: TRBV28
length: 13
J: TRBJ1-2

CDR3: CASSLAERTDTQYF
V: TRBV11-3
length: 14
J: TRBJ2-3

CDR3: CASSLYGLAGNEQFF
V: TRBV11-2
length: 15
J: TRBJ2-1

CDR3: CASSFLQGEETQYF
V: TRBV7-2
length: 14
J: TRBJ2-5

CDR3: CASNLDSPEAFF
V: TRBV7-2
length: 12
J: TRBJ1-1

CDR3: CASSDRGGGTEAFF
V: TRBV6-2/TRBV6-3
length: 14
J: TRBJ1-1

CDR3: CASSRTGTENQPQHF
V: TRBV4-2
length: 15
J: TRBJ1-5

CDR3: CASSLKGQGGNSPLHF
V: TRBV27
length: 16
J: TRBJ1-6

CDR3: CAWSAQGGTRPQHF
V: TRBV30
length: 14
J: TRBJ1-5

CDR3: CASSLTGGTGELFF
V: TRBV11-2
length: 14
J: TRBJ2-2

CDR3: CASSVGTSGTTDTQYF
V: TRBV9
length: 16
J: TRBJ2-3

CDR3: CASSRRGLGGTEAFF
V: TRBV5-8
length: 15
J: TRBJ1-1

CDR3: CASSYTGSSYNEQFF
V: TRBV7-9
length: 15
J: TRBJ2-1

CDR3: CASSPHSGGAGETQYF
V: TRBV19
length: 16
J: TRBJ2-5

CDR3: CASSYAVYNEQFF
V: TRBV6-6
length: 13
J: TRBJ2-1

CDR3: CASDYQLVSYNEQFF
V: TRBV7-2
length: 15
J: TRBJ2-1

CDR3: CASSPLGLAGEQETQYF
V: TRBV7-9
length: 17
J: TRBJ2-5

CDR3: CASSGQLNQPQHF
V: TRBV2
length: 13
J: TRBJ1-5

CDR3: CASREGPNTGELFF
V: TRBV5-1
length: 14
J: TRBJ2-2

CDR3: CASSHRRTGGNTIYF
V: TRBV3-1/TRBV3-2
length: 15
J: TRBJ1-3

CDR3: CAISGRGDEQYF
V: TRBV10-3
length: 12
J: TRBJ2-7

CDR3: CASSQEGVSYNSPLHF
V: TRBV4-1
length: 16
J: TRBJ1-6

CDR3: CASKRLAGSTDTQYF
V: TRBV5-1
length: 15
J: TRBJ2-3

CDR3: CASSQRQGNTEAFF
V: TRBV3-1/TRBV3-2
length: 14
J: TRBJ1-1

CDR3: CASSFVSGVQETQYF
V: TRBV5-4
length: 15
J: TRBJ2-5

CDR3: CASSYSRGGTGELFF
V: TRBV6-5
length: 15
J: TRBJ2-2

CDR3: CASSLNQRDQPQHF
V: TRBV7-2
length: 14
J: TRBJ1-5

CDR3: CASSLVGGPYEQYF
V: TRBV11-2
length: 14
J: TRBJ2-7

CDR3: CASSKIERGPYEQYF
V: TRBV21-1
length: 15
J: TRBJ2-7

CDR3: CASTLRDSDSPLHF
V: TRBV7-2
length: 14
J: TRBJ1-6

CDR3: CASSSGQSYEQYF
V: TRBV5-1
length: 13
J: TRBJ2-7

CDR3: CASSESGNEQFF
V: TRBV5-1
length: 12
J: TRBJ2-1

CDR3: CASSLQWRETQYF
V: TRBV14
length: 13
J: TRBJ2-5

CDR3: CASTSSGHLYNEQFF
V: TRBV19
length: 15
J: TRBJ2-1

CDR3: CASSVASRGAGEQFF
V: TRBV9
length: 15
J: TRBJ2-1

CDR3: CASSPTGGSTGELFF
V: TRBV18
length: 15
J: TRBJ2-2